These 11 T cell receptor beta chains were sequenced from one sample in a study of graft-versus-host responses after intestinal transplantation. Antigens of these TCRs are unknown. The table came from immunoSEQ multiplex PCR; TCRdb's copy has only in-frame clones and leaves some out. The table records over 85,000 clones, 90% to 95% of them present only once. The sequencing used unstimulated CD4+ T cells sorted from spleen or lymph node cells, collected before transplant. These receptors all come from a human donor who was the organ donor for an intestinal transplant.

The CDR3 sequence: CASSLVAGELYEQYF. In DNA, the CDR3 is TGTGCCAGCAGCTTAGTGGCGGGGGAGCTCTACGAGCAGTACTTC. The rearrangement links TRBV7-2 to TRBJ2-7, with 7 bases fitting TRBD2. J lost 3 bases, V lost 1 base, and 6 bases had no gene match. The CDR3 is 15 amino acids. From germline, CDR1 is SGHTA and CDR2 FQGNSA. Based on the CDR3 plus reference TRBV7-2 and TRBJ2-7, the full variable domain is GAGVSQSPSNKVTEKGKDVELRCDPISGHTALYWYRQSLGQGLEFLIYFQGNSAPDKSGLPSDRFSAERTGGSVSTLTIQRTQQEDSAVYLCASSLVAGELYEQYFGPGTRLTVT.

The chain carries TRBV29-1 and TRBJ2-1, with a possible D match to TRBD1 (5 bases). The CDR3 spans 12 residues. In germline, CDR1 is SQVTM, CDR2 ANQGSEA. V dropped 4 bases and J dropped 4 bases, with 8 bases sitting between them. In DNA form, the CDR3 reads TGCAGCGTTGCCCGACAGTACAATGAGCAGTTCTTC. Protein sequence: CSVARQYNEQFF.

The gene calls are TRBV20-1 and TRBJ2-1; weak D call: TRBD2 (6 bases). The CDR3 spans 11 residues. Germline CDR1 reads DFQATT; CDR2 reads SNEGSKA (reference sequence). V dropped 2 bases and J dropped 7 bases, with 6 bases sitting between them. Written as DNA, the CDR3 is TGCAGTGCTAGACTAGCGAATGAGCAGTTCTTC. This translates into CSARLANEQFF.

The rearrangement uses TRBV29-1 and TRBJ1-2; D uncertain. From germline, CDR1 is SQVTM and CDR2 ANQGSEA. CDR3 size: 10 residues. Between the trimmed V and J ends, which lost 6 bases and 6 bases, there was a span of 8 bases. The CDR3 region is CSVDSDGYTF. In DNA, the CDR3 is TGCAGCGTGGACTCCGATGGCTACACCTTC.

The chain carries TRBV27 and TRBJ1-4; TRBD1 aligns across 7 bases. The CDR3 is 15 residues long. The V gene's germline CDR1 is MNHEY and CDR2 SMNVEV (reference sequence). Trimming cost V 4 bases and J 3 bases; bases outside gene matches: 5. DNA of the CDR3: TGTGCCAGCAGTTCCAGGGGGGTTCCTAATGAAAAACTGTTTTTT. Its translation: CASSSRGVPNEKLFF.

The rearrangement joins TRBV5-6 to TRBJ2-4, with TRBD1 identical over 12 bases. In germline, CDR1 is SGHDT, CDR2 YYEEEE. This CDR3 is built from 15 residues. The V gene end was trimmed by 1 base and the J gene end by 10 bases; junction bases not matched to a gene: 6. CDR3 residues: CASSLNTGQGAIQYF. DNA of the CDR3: TGTGCCAGCAGCTTGAACACGGGACAGGGGGCAATTCAGTACTTC.

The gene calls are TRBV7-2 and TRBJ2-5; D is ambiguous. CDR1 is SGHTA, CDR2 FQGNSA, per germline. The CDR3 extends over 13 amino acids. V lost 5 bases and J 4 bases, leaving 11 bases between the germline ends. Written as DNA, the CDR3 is TGTGCCAGCAGCACCGCGGTCGGAGAGACCCAGTACTTC. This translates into CASSTAVGETQYF.

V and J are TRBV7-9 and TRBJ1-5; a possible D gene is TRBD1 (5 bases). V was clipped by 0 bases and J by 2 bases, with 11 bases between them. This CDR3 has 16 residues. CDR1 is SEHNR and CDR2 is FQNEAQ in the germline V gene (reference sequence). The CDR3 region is CASSLAGDFGNQPQHF. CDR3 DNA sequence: TGTGCCAGCAGCTTAGCAGGGGATTTCGGCAATCAGCCCCAGCATTTT. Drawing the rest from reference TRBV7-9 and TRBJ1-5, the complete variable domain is DTGVSQNPRHKITKRGQNVTFRCDPISEHNRLYWYRQTLGQGPEFLTYFQNEAQLEKSRLLSDRFSAERPKGSFSTLEIQRTEQGDSAMYLCASSLAGDFGNQPQHFGDGTRLSIL.

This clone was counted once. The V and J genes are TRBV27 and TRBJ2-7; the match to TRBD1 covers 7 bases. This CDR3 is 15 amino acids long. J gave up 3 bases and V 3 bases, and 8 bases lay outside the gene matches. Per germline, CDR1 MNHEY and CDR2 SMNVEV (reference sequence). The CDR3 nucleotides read TGTGCCAGCAGTTTTAGGGGGACAGCAAACTACGAGCAGTACTTC. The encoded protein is CASSFRGTANYEQYF.

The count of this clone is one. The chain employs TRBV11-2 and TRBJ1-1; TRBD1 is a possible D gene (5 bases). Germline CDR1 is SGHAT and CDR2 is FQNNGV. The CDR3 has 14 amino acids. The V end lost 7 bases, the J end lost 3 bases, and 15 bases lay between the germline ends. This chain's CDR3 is CASKPRQGDTEAFF. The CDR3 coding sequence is TGTGCCAGCAAACCGAGGCAAGGGGACACTGAAGCTTTCTTT.

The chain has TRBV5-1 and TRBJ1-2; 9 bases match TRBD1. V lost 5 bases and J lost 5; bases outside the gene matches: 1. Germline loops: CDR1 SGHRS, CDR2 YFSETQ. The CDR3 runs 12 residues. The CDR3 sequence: CASRDRGYGYTF. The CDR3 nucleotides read TGCGCCAGCAGGGACAGGGGTTATGGCTACACCTTC.